Described below is a single TCR beta chain sequence and its context. The PCR contained 60 Vbeta and 13 Jbeta primers. The data were produced by immunoSEQ multiplex PCR, yet TCRdb's version contains in-frame clones alone and is incomplete. The sample contains 80,000 to 130,000 clones, around three quarters of which appear only once. CDR3 length: 14 amino acids. Germline V gene sequence: CDR1 MNHNY, CDR2 SVGAGI (reference sequence). V was clipped by 0 bases and J by 8 bases, with 13 bases between them. The data derive from a study of cytomegalovirus exposure and HLA in healthy donors. Sequencing used PBMCs. This clonotype originated in a woman in her forties or fifties in good health and CMV-seropositive. This chain uses TRBV6-6 with TRBJ1-2; D might be TRBD1 (5 bases). The CDR3: CASSYSTGGHGYTF. In DNA, the CDR3 is TGTGCCAGCAGTTACTCAACAGGTGGCCACGGCTACACCTTC.